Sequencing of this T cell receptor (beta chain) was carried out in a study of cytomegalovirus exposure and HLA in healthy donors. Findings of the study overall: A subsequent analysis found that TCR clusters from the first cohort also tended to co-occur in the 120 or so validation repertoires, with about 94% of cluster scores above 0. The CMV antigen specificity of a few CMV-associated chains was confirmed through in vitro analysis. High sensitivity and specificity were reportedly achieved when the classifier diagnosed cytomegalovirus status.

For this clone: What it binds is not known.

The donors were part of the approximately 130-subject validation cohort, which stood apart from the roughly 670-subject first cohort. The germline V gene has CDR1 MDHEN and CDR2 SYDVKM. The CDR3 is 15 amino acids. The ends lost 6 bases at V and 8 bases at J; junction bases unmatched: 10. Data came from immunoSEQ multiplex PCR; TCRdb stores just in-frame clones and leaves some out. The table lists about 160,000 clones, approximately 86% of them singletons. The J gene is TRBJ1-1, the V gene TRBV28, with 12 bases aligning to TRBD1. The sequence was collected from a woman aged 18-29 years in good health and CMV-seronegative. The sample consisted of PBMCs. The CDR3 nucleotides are TGTGCCAGCAGACCCCTGGGACAGGGGGCTAGCGAAGCTTTCTTT. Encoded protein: CASRPLGQGASEAFF.